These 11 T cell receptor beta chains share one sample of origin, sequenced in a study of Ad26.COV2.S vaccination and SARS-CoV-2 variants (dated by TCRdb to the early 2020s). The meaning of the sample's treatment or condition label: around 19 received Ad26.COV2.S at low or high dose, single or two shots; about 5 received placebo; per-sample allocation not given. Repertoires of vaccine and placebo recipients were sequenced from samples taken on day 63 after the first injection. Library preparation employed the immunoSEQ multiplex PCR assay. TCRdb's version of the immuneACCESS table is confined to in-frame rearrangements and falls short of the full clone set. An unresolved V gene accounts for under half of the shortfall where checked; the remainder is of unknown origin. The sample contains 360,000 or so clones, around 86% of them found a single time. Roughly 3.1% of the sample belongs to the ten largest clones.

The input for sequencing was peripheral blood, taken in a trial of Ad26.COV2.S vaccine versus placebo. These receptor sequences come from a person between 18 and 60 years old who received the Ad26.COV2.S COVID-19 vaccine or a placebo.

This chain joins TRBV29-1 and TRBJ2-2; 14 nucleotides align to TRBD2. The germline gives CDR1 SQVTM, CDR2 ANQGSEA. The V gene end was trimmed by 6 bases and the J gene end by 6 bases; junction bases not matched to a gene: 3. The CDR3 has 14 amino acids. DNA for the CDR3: TGCAGCGTAGGGACTAGCGGGGGTCCCGGGGAGCTGTTTTTT. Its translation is CSVGTSGGPGELFF.

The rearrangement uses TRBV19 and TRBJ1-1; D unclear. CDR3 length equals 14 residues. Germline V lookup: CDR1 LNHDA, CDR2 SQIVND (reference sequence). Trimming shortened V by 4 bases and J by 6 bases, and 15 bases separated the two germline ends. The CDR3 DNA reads TGTGCCAGTAGTAACGGTCTTTTCAGTGCTGAAGCTTTCTTT. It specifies CASSNGLFSAEAFF.

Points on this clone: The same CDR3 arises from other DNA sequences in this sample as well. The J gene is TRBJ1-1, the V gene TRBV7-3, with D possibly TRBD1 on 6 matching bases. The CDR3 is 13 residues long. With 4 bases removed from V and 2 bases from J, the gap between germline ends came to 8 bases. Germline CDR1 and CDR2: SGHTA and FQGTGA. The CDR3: CASSSDSNTEAFF. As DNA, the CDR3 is TGTGCCAGCAGCTCGGACAGCAACACTGAAGCTTTCTTT.

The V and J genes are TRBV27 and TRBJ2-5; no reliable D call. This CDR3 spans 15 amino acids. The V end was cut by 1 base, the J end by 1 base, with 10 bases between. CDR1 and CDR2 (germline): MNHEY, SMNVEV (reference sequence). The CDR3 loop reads CASSLYIEPQETQYF. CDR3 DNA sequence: TGTGCCAGCAGTTTATACATCGAACCCCAAGAGACCCAGTACTTC.

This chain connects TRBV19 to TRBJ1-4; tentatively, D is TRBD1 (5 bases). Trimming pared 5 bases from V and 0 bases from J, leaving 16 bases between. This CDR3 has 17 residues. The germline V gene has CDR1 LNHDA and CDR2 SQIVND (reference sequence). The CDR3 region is CASSSAGDGATNEKLFF. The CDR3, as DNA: TGTGCCAGTAGTTCTGCGGGGGATGGTGCAACTAATGAAAAACTGTTTTTT. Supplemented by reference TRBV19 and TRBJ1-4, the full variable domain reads DGGITQSPKYLFRKEGQNVTLSCEQNLNHDAMYWYRQDPGQGLRLIYYSQIVNDFQKGDIAEGYSVSREKKESFPLTVTSAQKNPTAFYLCASSSAGDGATNEKLFFGSGTQLSVL.

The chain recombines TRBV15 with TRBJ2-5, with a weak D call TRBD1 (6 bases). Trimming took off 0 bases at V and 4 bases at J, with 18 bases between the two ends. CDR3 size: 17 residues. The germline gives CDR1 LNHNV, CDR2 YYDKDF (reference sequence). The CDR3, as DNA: TGTGCCACCAGCAGAGAGTGGGCCAGGGGCATTCTAGAGACCCAGTACTTC. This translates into CATSREWARGILETQYF.

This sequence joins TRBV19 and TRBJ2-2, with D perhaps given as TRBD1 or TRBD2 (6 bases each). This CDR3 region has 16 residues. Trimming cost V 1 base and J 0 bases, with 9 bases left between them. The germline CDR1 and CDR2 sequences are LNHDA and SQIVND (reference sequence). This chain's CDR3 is CASSIGGAANTGELFF. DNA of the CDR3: TGTGCCAGTAGTATAGGGGGGGCGGCGAACACCGGGGAGCTGTTTTTT.

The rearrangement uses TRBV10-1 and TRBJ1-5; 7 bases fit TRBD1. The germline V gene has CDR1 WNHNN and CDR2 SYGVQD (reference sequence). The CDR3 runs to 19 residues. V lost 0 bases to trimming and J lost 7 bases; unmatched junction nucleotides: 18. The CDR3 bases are TGCGCCAGCAGTGAGTCGAAGGGACAGCAATTCGGATTGATACAGCCCCAGCATTTT. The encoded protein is CASSESKGQQFGLIQPQHF.

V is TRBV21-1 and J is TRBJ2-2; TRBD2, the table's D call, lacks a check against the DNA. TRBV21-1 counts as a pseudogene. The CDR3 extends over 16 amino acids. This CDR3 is CASSTLNGRATGELFF. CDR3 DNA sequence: TGTGCCAGCAGCACTCTTAACGGGCGGGCCACCGGGGAGCTGTTTTTT.

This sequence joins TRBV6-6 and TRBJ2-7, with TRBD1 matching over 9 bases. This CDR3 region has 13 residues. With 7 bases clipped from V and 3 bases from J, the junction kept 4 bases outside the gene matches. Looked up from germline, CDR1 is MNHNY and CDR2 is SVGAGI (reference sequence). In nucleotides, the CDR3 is TGTGCCAGCACCTGGGACAGGGTCTACGAGCAGTACTTC. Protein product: CASTWDRVYEQYF.

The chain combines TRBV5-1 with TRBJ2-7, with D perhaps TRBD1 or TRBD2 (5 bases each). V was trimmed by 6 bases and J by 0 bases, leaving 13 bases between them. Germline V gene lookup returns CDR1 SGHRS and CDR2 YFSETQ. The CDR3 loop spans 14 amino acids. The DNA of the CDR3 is TGCGCCAGCATGTGGGGGACGGACTCCTACGAGCAGTACTTC. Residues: CASMWGTDSYEQYF.